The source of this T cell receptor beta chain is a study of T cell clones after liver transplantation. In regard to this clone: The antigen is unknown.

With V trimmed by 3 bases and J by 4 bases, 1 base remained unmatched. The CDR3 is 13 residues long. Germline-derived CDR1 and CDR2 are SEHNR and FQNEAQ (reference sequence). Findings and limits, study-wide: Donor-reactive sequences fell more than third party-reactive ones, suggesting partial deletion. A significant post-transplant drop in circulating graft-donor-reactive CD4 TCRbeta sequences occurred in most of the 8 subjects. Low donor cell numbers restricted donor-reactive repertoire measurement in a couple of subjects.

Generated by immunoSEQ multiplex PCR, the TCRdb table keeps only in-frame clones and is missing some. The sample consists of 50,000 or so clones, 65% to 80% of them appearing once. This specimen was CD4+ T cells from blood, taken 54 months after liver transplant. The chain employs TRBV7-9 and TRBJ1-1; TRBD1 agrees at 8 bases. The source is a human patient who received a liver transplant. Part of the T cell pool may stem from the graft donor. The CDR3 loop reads CASSFGQGTEAFF. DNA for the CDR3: TGTGCCAGCAGCTTCGGACAGGGCACTGAAGCTTTCTTT.